This section outlines one T cell receptor (beta chain) sequence together with its context. Primers used in a second PCR of roughly 6 to 11 cycles were a sample-barcoded 5' primer and a J-beta primer mix. Via MiXCR, TCRdb re-called the 5' RACE reads, giving one row per CDR3 protein. The data contain hundreds of thousands of distinct CDR3 sequences, around 25% of them singletons. The sample comes from a study of blood T cells in healthy people across ages. The CDR3 covers 13 residues. The V and J ends lost 5 bases and 10 bases respectively, with 15 bases between them. Germline V gene data show CDR1 as SGHDN and CDR2 as FVKESK. It was 9.5 to 10 milliliters of peripheral blood that were drawn from each donor. This sample also belongs to another study, concerning T cells of mothers and their children.

The sequence was collected from a boy younger than 18 in good health. The V and J genes are TRBV14 and TRBJ2-1; D is perhaps TRBD2 (6 bases). Sequenced: blood. This CDR3 reads CASSAGLTWEQFF. DNA for the CDR3: TGTGCCAGCAGCGCGGGACTGACCTGGGAGCAGTTCTTC. Based on the CDR3 plus reference TRBV14 and TRBJ2-1, the full variable domain is EAGVTQFPSHSVIEKGQTVTLRCDPISGHDNLYWYRRVMGKEIKFLLHFVKESKQDESGMPNNRFLAERTGGTYSTLKVQPAELEDSGVYFCASSAGLTWEQFFGPGTRLTVL.